This entry lists 27 T cell receptor beta chains sequenced from one sample in a study of T cell changes during pregnancy in multiple sclerosis. Generated by immunoSEQ multiplex PCR, the TCRdb table keeps only in-frame clones and is missing some. This table has 40,000 or so clones, around nine tenths appearing once. The sample here was CD8+ T cells from peripheral blood mononuclear cells, taken in the first trimester of pregnancy. The receptors originated from a female donor with multiple sclerosis, enrolled in a pregnancy study.

Judged by abundance, this clone is medium-sized. The rearrangement links TRBV19 to TRBJ1-5; D is unclear. Germline V gives CDR1 LNHDA, CDR2 SQIVND (reference sequence). This CDR3 has 18 residues. V lost 0 bases and J lost 3, with 18 bases in between. The CDR3 DNA sequence: TGTGCCAGTAGTATAGATTCTATTGGAGGAGACTACAATCAGCCCCAGCATTTT. Residues: CASSIDSIGGDYNQPQHF.

This clone appeared once. V gene TRBV6-6 combines with J gene TRBJ1-3; weak D call: TRBD1 (6 bases). From germline, CDR1 is MNHNY and CDR2 SVGAGI (reference sequence). CDR3 length equals 15 residues. Trimming shortened V by 5 bases and J by 4 bases, and 15 bases separated the two germline ends. The DNA for the CDR3 is TGTGCCAGCAGTGCCGAAGGGACATCCGGAAACACCATATATTTT. As protein: CASSAEGTSGNTIYF.

The chain combines TRBV5-8 with TRBJ2-1; TRBD1 might be the D (6 bases). This CDR3 region has 15 residues. Trimming stripped 0 bases from V and 4 bases from J, with 11 bases between. Germline values: CDR1 SGHTS, CDR2 YDEGEE. The CDR3 DNA follows: TGTGCCAGCAGCTTGGAACAGGGTTGGTACAATGAGCAGTTCTTC. Translated: CASSLEQGWYNEQFF.

This sequence joins TRBV27 and TRBJ1-4; possibly TRBD1 for D (5 bases). The CDR3 contains 14 residues. The germline CDR1 and CDR2 sequences are MNHEY and SMNVEV (reference sequence). With 3 bases removed from V and 8 bases from J, the gap between germline ends came to 13 bases. In DNA form, the CDR3 reads TGTGCCAGCAGTTTGGTGGTGCGGGGCGAAAAACTGTTTTTT. It translates to CASSLVVRGEKLFF.

The chain combines TRBV28 with TRBJ1-2; tentatively, D is TRBD1 (6 bases). This CDR3 has 14 amino acids. Germline V gene data show CDR1 as MDHEN and CDR2 as SYDVKM. Trimming took 2 bases from V and 4 from J, leaving 11 bases between them. The CDR3 DNA reads as TGTGCCAGCAGTTTAAACCAGGGGAGCTATGGCTACACCTTC. This encodes CASSLNQGSYGYTF.

The chain links TRBV4-2 to TRBJ2-7; 10 bases line up with TRBD2. The CDR3 has 14 amino acids. In germline, CDR1 is LGHNA, CDR2 YNFKEQ. V lost 7 bases, J lost 3 bases, and 6 bases stayed unmatched. CDR3 sequence: CASTPGLADYEQYF. CDR3 in DNA: TGTGCCAGCACCCCTGGACTAGCGGACTACGAGCAGTACTTC.

The chain is built from TRBV30 and TRBJ2-2, with a possible D match to TRBD1 (5 bases). Germline V CDR1 and CDR2: GTSNPN, SVGIG (reference sequence). V was clipped by 2 bases and J by 7 bases, with 8 bases between them. The CDR3 spans 12 residues. The DNA of the CDR3 is TGTGCCTGGAGTCTCCAGGGCGGGGAGCTGTTTTTT. It is translated as CAWSLQGGELFF.

This clone showed up just a few times. The J gene is TRBJ1-5, the V gene TRBV19; TRBD1 matches 9 bases. The CDR3 length is 16 residues. The junction had 6 bases not matched to a gene; V was cut back by 3 bases and J by 3 bases. Germline V lookup: CDR1 LNHDA, CDR2 SQIVND (reference sequence). The CDR3 loop reads CASSMRGQGPNQPQHF. CDR3 nucleotide sequence: TGTGCCAGTAGTATGAGGGGACAGGGCCCCAATCAGCCCCAGCATTTT.

The chain carries TRBV10-3 and TRBJ2-7; 7 positions agree with TRBD2. The J segment lost 3 bases and the V segment lost 5 bases, leaving 10 bases of the junction unmatched. The CDR3 is 15 residues long. The germline CDR1 and CDR2 sequences are ENHRY and SYGVKD. The CDR3 here is CAISRWAGVIYEQYF. CDR3 in DNA: TGTGCCATCAGTCGTTGGGCGGGGGTAATCTACGAGCAGTACTTC.

The rearrangement uses TRBV4-3 and TRBJ2-7; the D gene is possibly TRBD2 (5 bases). This CDR3 has 15 residues. CDR1 is LGHNA and CDR2 is YSLEER in the germline V gene. Trimming took off 4 bases at V and 2 bases at J, with 15 bases between the two ends. The CDR3, as DNA: TGCGCCAGCAGCCGCACACGCTTCGGGGCCTACGAGCAGTACTTC. Translation gives CASSRTRFGAYEQYF.

This chain joins TRBV15 and TRBJ1-1, with D possibly being TRBD1 (5 bases). The CDR3 extends over 14 amino acids. V lost 0 bases to trimming and J lost 4 bases, with 9 bases between them. The germline CDR1 and CDR2 sequences are LNHNV and YYDKDF (reference sequence). The CDR3 nucleotides read TGTGCCACCAGCAGAGAGGTGGGGGGCACTGAAGCTTTCTTT. Translated: CATSREVGGTEAFF.

The J gene is TRBJ2-7, the V gene TRBV6-5; 8 positions agree with TRBD1. From germline, CDR1 is MNHEY and CDR2 SVGAGI. Losses at the gene ends were 0 bases for V and 3 bases for J; bases not matched to a gene: 1. The CDR3 is made up of 14 amino acids. CDR3 nucleotides: TGTGCCAGCAGTTACTCCGGGACAGGCTACGAGCAGTACTTC. Translating it yields CASSYSGTGYEQYF.

The chain combines TRBV9 with TRBJ2-2; a weak D match, TRBD2 (6 bases). CDR1 and CDR2 (germline): SGDLS, YYNGEE. Trimming took 1 base from V and 1 from J, leaving 14 bases between them. The CDR3 spans 17 residues. The CDR3 DNA reads TGTGCCAGCAGCGTACCATCGCGCGGGGAGAACACCGGGGAGCTGTTTTTT. This encodes CASSVPSRGENTGELFF.

The chain is built from TRBV5-6 and TRBJ2-7; TRBD1 is a possible D gene (6 bases). Germline assignment: CDR1 SGHDT and CDR2 YYEEEE. The length of the CDR3 is 13 residues. The V end lost 0 bases, the J end lost 2 bases, and 6 bases lay between the germline ends. For the CDR3, the DNA is TGTGCCAGCAGCTTGGGGGACACCTACGAGCAGTACTTC. Protein product: CASSLGDTYEQYF.

This chain uses TRBV14 with TRBJ2-1, with 7 bases lining up with TRBD2. The CDR3 length is 14 residues. V lost 4 bases and J lost 8; bases outside the gene matches: 8. Germline V gene data show CDR1 as SGHDN and CDR2 as FVKESK. DNA for the CDR3: TGTGCCAGCAGCCCTTGGGAGGGGTACTATGAGCAGTTCTTC. It translates to CASSPWEGYYEQFF.

The chain employs TRBV13 and TRBJ1-2, with a weak D call TRBD1 (6 bases). CDR1 and CDR2 from the germline V gene are PRHDT and FYEKMQ (reference sequence). Trimming took 5 bases from V and 4 from J, leaving 14 bases between them. The CDR3 has 14 amino acids. The DNA for the CDR3 is TGTGCCAGCAGCAACCGGACAGCTTTCTATGGCTACACCTTC. Protein product: CASSNRTAFYGYTF.

The V call is TRBV27, the J call TRBJ2-5; TRBD2 matches 11 bases. The V gene end was trimmed by 5 bases and the J gene end by 2 bases; junction bases not matched to a gene: 4. CDR3 size: 15 residues. CDR1 and CDR2 (germline): MNHEY, SMNVEV (reference sequence). The CDR3 DNA is TGTGCCAGCAGTACGACTAGCGGGATTCAAGAGACCCAGTACTTC. Translated: CASSTTSGIQETQYF.

The chain combines TRBV5-4 with TRBJ2-1, with 10 bases matching TRBD2. Germline values: CDR1 SGHNT, CDR2 YYREEE (reference sequence). V gave up 7 bases and J gave up 4 bases; unmatched junction bases: 5. The CDR3 is 14 residues long. CDR3 DNA: TGTGCCAGCCAGCGGGGGGGTGAATACAATGAGCAGTTCTTC. Translated: CASQRGGEYNEQFF.

The rearrangement links TRBV9 to TRBJ1-2; the D gene is possibly TRBD1 (6 bases). Germline V gene data show CDR1 as SGDLS and CDR2 as YYNGEE. V was clipped by 7 bases and J by 2 bases, with 12 bases between them. The CDR3 is 13 residues long. CDR3 loop: CASGPDRNYGYTF. The DNA for the CDR3 is TGTGCCAGCGGCCCGGACAGAAACTATGGCTACACCTTC.

The rearrangement links TRBV27 to TRBJ1-5; D not resolved. Germline CDR1 is MNHEY and CDR2 is SMNVEV (reference sequence). V was shortened by 0 bases and J by 2 bases, with 8 bases between the two germline ends. The CDR3 runs 15 residues. The CDR3 spells CASSLSPYGNQPQHF. The CDR3 DNA sequence: TGTGCCAGCAGTTTATCGCCCTATGGCAATCAGCCCCAGCATTTT.

J is TRBJ2-6 and V is TRBV27; possibly TRBD1 for D (5 bases). The CDR3 sequence is 18 residues long. CDR1 MNHEY and CDR2 SMNVEV come from the germline V gene (reference sequence). V shed 2 bases and J shed 0 bases, with 14 bases lying between them. The CDR3 region has the DNA TGTGCCAGCAGTTTAATACAGGAGCCAATCTCTGGGGCCAACGTCCTGACTTTC. Translated: CASSLIQEPISGANVLTF. Full variable domain (outside the CDR3, taken from reference TRBV27 and TRBJ2-6): EAQVTQNPRYLITVTGKKLTVTCSQNMNHEYMSWYRQDPGLGLRQIYYSMNVEVTDKGDVPEGYKVSRKEKRNFPLILESPSPNQTSLYFCASSLIQEPISGANVLTFGAGSRLTVL.

This sequence joins TRBV13 and TRBJ2-7; D possibly corresponds to TRBD1 (6 bases). CDR1 and CDR2 from the germline V gene are PRHDT and FYEKMQ (reference sequence). Trimming removed 3 bases at V and 7 bases at J, with 10 bases between. The CDR3 spans 12 residues. CDR3 sequence: CASSLGAGEQYF. In DNA, the CDR3 is TGTGCCAGCAGCTTGGGGGCCGGGGAGCAGTACTTC.

This clone was picked up one time. The rearrangement uses TRBV19 and TRBJ2-2; 8 bases are shared with TRBD2. CDR1 is LNHDA and CDR2 is SQIVND in the germline V gene (reference sequence). This CDR3 is 13 amino acids long. With 4 bases clipped from V and 10 bases from J, the junction kept 5 bases outside the gene matches. The CDR3 sequence: CASSKGLDEELFF. The CDR3 nucleotides read TGTGCCAGTAGTAAGGGACTAGATGAGGAGCTGTTTTTT.

This clone was seen a handful of times. This rearrangement joins TRBV9 to TRBJ1-1; 9 bases agree with TRBD1. The CDR3 loop spans 16 amino acids. Germline CDR1 reads SGDLS; CDR2 reads YYNGEE. V shed 4 bases and J 4 bases; nucleotides not matched to a gene: 11. CDR3: CASSHKLGTGSTEAFF. The CDR3 DNA follows: TGTGCCAGCAGCCACAAGTTGGGGACAGGGAGCACTGAAGCTTTCTTT.

CDR3 DNA: TGTGCCAGCGGCGGGACAGTCTATGGCTACACCTTC. It is translated as CASGGTVYGYTF. The chain uses TRBV6-5 and TRBJ1-2; 7 bases are shared with TRBD1. The CDR3 covers 12 residues. CDR1 is MNHEY, CDR2 SVGAGI, per germline. The ends lost 8 bases at V and 4 bases at J; junction bases unmatched: 4.

This clone appeared once. The CDR3 protein is CASRGQGPYGYTF. CDR3 sequence (DNA): TGTGCCAGCCGCGGACAGGGACCGTATGGCTACACCTTC. The chain joins TRBV2 to TRBJ1-2; 8 bases line up with TRBD1. Germline CDR1 is SNHLY and CDR2 is FYNNEI. V shed 8 bases and J 5 bases; nucleotides not matched to a gene: 7. This CDR3 comprises 13 residues.

This chain connects TRBV6-5 to TRBJ2-5, with D perhaps TRBD1 (6 bases). The germline V gene has CDR1 MNHEY and CDR2 SVGAGI. V gave up 2 bases and J gave up 1 base, with 8 bases separating them. The CDR3 contains 14 residues. The CDR3 sequence is CASSYGTIQETQYF. The CDR3 bases are TGTGCCAGCAGTTACGGGACAATCCAAGAGACCCAGTACTTC.